Presented here are 31 T cell receptor beta chains from one specimen sequenced in a study of cytomegalovirus exposure and HLA in healthy donors listed by TCRdb under 2017. Receptor amplification or capture employed the immunoSEQ multiplex PCR assay. For the multiplex PCR, a mixture combining 60 forward primers for TCR Vbeta segments and 13 reverse primers for TCR Jbeta segments was used. Not all clones reach the TCRdb copy of this immuneACCESS table, which keeps in-frame sequences only. Checked studies attribute under half of the gap to unresolved V genes and leave the rest unexplained. Within this sample are about 140,000 clones, with around 75% of them counted one time only. The top ten clonotypes cover 1.5% to 2% of the sample. Sample: PBMCs. Receptors were obtained from a woman aged 25 to 45 in good health and CMV-seronegative.

A few counts support this clone. The chain links TRBV7-9 to TRBJ1-5; TRBD1 matches 8 bases. CDR3 length equals 15 residues. The J segment lost 3 bases and the V segment lost 4 bases, leaving 5 bases of the junction unmatched. Germline V gene lookup returns CDR1 SEHNR and CDR2 FQNEAQ (reference sequence). Here the CDR3 DNA reads TGTGCCAGCAGCTCCTGGACAGGGATCAATCAGCCCCAGCATTTT. Its translation is CASSSWTGINQPQHF.

This clone has a handful of counts. V and J are TRBV2 and TRBJ1-4; perhaps TRBD1 as D (5 bases). Trimming left V 6 bases short and J 0 bases short, with 8 bases between. The CDR3 consists of 14 residues. Germline V gene sequence: CDR1 SNHLY, CDR2 FYNNEI. In DNA form, the CDR3 reads TGTGCCAGCAGCGACAGAGCAACTAATGAAAAACTGTTTTTT. Protein product: CASSDRATNEKLFF. The full variable domain, completed using reference TRBV2 and TRBJ1-4, is EPEVTQTPSHQVTQMGQEVILRCVPISNHLYFYWYRQILGQKVEFLVSFYNNEISEKSEIFDDQFSVERPDGSNFTLKIRSTKLEDSAMYFCASSDRATNEKLFFGSGTQLSVL.

The V call is TRBV28, the J call TRBJ2-1; TRBD2 agrees at 10 bases. Germline CDR1 reads MDHEN; CDR2 reads SYDVKM. Trimming took 5 bases from V and 3 from J; bases not matched to a gene: 1. The CDR3 is 14 residues long. The chain's CDR3 is CASSGLADYNEQFF. CDR3 nucleotide sequence: TGTGCCAGCAGTGGACTAGCGGACTACAATGAGCAGTTCTTC.

This clone has more than one count but fewer than ten. The chain combines TRBV2 with TRBJ2-3, with 9 nucleotides matching TRBD2. The CDR3 has 16 residues. V dropped 1 base and J dropped 5; count of bases not matched to a gene: 7. Per the germline V gene, CDR1 is SNHLY and CDR2 is FYNNEI. CDR3 nucleotides: TGTGCCAGCAGTGAAGTAGGCGGGGGGGCCAGAGATACGCAGTATTTT. This translates into CASSEVGGGARDTQYF.

This rearrangement joins TRBV2 to TRBJ1-3, with a tentative D call TRBD1 (5 bases). Germline V gene lookup returns CDR1 SNHLY and CDR2 FYNNEI. The CDR3 length is 14 residues. V gave up 2 bases and J gave up 5 bases, with 10 bases separating them. The CDR3 DNA sequence: TGTGCCAGCAGTGAACTGGGGCCGAGAAACACCATATATTTT. It is translated as CASSELGPRNTIYF.

CDR3 protein: CASSSPLDNEQFF. CDR3 in DNA: TGCGCCAGCAGCTCCCCACTCGACAATGAGCAGTTCTTC. This chain joins TRBV5-1 and TRBJ2-1; no clear D. The CDR3 spans 13 residues. Trimming removed 3 bases at V and 5 bases at J, with 9 bases between. Germline loops: CDR1 SGHRS, CDR2 YFSETQ.

The chain employs TRBV2 and TRBJ2-3; 12 bases align to TRBD2. Per the germline V gene, CDR1 is SNHLY and CDR2 is FYNNEI. J was trimmed by 0 bases and V by 4 bases; bases with no gene match: 5. This CDR3 has 17 residues. DNA for the CDR3: TGTGCCAGCAGTGGAGGACTAGCGGGACCCAGCACAGATACGCAGTATTTT. It translates to CASSGGLAGPSTDTQYF.

This chain joins TRBV7-2 and TRBJ2-7; D gene ambiguous. V was clipped by 1 base and J by 0 bases, with 10 bases between them. This CDR3 has 15 amino acids. Germline V CDR1 and CDR2: SGHTA, FQGNSA. CDR3 protein: CASSLGRLSSYEQYF. The CDR3 bases are TGTGCCAGCAGCTTAGGAAGACTCAGCTCCTACGAGCAGTACTTC.

The rearrangement joins TRBV27 to TRBJ1-5; 9 bases line up with TRBD1. This CDR3 contains 15 residues. V was clipped by 4 bases and J by 2 bases; unmatched bases: 3. CDR1 MNHEY and CDR2 SMNVEV come from the germline V gene (reference sequence). The CDR3 DNA follows: TGTGCCAGCAGTTGGGGACAGGGCGGCAATCAGCCCCAGCATTTT. Protein sequence: CASSWGQGGNQPQHF.

This chain connects TRBV6-6 to TRBJ2-7; TRBD1 agrees at 9 bases. The CDR3 has 15 amino acids. Germline V lookup: CDR1 MNHNY, CDR2 SVGAGI (reference sequence). The V segment lost 0 bases and the J segment 9 bases; nucleotides outside the gene matches: 9. The CDR3 here is CASSYSGTGPMGQYV. For the CDR3, the DNA is TGTGCCAGCAGTTACTCGGGGACAGGGCCCATGGGGCAGTACGTC.

This clone appeared a single time. V usage is TRBV11-3 and J usage is TRBJ2-1; D unresolved. The CDR3 is 16 amino acids. V lost 1 base to trimming and J lost 0 bases, with 10 bases between them. The germline CDR1 and CDR2 sequences are SGHNT and YENEEA. CDR3 in DNA: TGTGCCAGCAGCTTAGGAGAATACTACTCCTACAATGAGCAGTTCTTC. Protein: CASSLGEYYSYNEQFF.

The chain is built from TRBV5-1 and TRBJ2-3; TRBD2 matches 9 bases. This CDR3 spans 17 amino acids. Germline loops: CDR1 SGHRS, CDR2 YFSETQ. V gave up 5 bases and J gave up 0 bases; unmatched junction bases: 10. The CDR3 spells CASSQGVSGSSTDTQYF. CDR3 coding DNA: TGCGCCAGCAGTCAGGGGGTTAGCGGGAGTAGCACAGATACGCAGTATTTT.

This clone was observed a few times. The chain's CDR3 is CASVGQQIATNEKLFF. Written as DNA, the CDR3 is TGTGCCAGCGTGGGACAGCAGATAGCAACTAATGAAAAACTGTTTTTT. V is TRBV6-7 and J is TRBJ1-4; 7 nucleotides match TRBD1. TRBV6-7 is flagged as an ORF with uncertain function. J lost 0 bases, V lost 8 bases, and 9 bases had no gene match. CDR3 length: 16 amino acids.

In this sample, this clone turned up a few times. The V gene is TRBV7-9, the J gene TRBJ2-7; 8 nucleotides match TRBD1. CDR3 length: 14 amino acids. J was trimmed by 12 bases and V by 1 base; bases with no gene match: 11. The germline CDR1 and CDR2 sequences are SEHNR and FQNEAQ (reference sequence). The CDR3 is CASSLDGQGPPGYV. Here the CDR3 DNA reads TGTGCCAGCAGCTTAGACGGACAGGGCCCTCCCGGGTACGTC.

This clone was seen only a few times. The chain combines TRBV2 with TRBJ1-1; 8 bases line up with TRBD1. Germline CDR1 and CDR2: SNHLY and FYNNEI. The CDR3 length is 14 residues. Trimming took 4 bases from V and 3 from J; bases not matched to a gene: 4. DNA of the CDR3: TGTGCCAGCAGTGGGCAGGGGGCTGACACTGAAGCTTTCTTT. It encodes CASSGQGADTEAFF.

This clone was counted once. The rearrangement uses TRBV18 and TRBJ2-2; weak D call: TRBD1 (6 bases). Deletions cut 0 bases from V and 7 bases from J, with 15 bases between. This CDR3 has 16 residues. Per the germline V gene, CDR1 is KGHSH and CDR2 is LQKENI. This CDR3 is CASSPPLQQGHGELFF. DNA of the CDR3: TGTGCCAGCTCACCACCGTTACAACAGGGCCACGGGGAGCTGTTTTTT.

This clone showed up just a few times. The gene calls are TRBV7-3 and TRBJ2-1; 8 nucleotides agree with TRBD1. The CDR3 runs 15 residues. V dropped 6 bases and J dropped 2; count of bases not matched to a gene: 6. Germline CDR1 reads SGHTA; CDR2 reads FQGTGA. The CDR3 reads CASREAGGPYNEQFF. The CDR3 DNA reads TGTGCCAGCAGGGAAGCAGGGGGCCCCTACAATGAGCAGTTCTTC.

In this sample, this clone turned up a few times. This sequence joins TRBV5-4 and TRBJ2-7; 9 bases align to TRBD2. The V gene end was trimmed by 4 bases and the J gene end by 2 bases; junction bases not matched to a gene: 7. This CDR3 has 15 amino acids. The V gene's germline CDR1 is SGHNT and CDR2 YYREEE (reference sequence). In nucleotides, the CDR3 is TGTGCCAGCAGCGCCGGACTAGCGAACCCCTACGAGCAGTACTTC. It encodes CASSAGLANPYEQYF.

In its sample, this clone was seen a few times. The chain employs TRBV11-2 and TRBJ1-1, with TRBD1 matching over 8 bases. V shed 5 bases and J 6 bases; nucleotides not matched to a gene: 8. The germline V gene encodes CDR1 SGHAT and CDR2 FQNNGV. The CDR3 runs to 14 residues. Here the CDR3 DNA reads TGTGCCAGCAGCCCTGGGCAGGGGGCCCCTGAAGCTTTCTTT. It codes for CASSPGQGAPEAFF.

The chain links TRBV5-8 to TRBJ2-2; 9 bases line up with TRBD2. The germline CDR1 and CDR2 sequences are SGHTS and YDEGEE. Trimming removed 0 bases from V and 0 bases from J; junction bases left unmatched: 0. This CDR3 has 16 residues. The CDR3 DNA reads TGTGCCAGCAGCTTGGGACTAGCGGCGAACACCGGGGAGCTGTTTTTT. This sequence encodes CASSLGLAANTGELFF.

The rearrangement uses TRBV5-1 and TRBJ1-5; D might be TRBD1 (5 bases). The V end lost 2 bases, the J end lost 6 bases, and 12 bases lay between the germline ends. CDR1 and CDR2 (germline): SGHRS, YFSETQ. This CDR3 has 14 residues. The CDR3, as DNA: TGCGCCAGCAGCTTCGGAGGGGAAGGTCAGCCCCAGCATTTT. Amino acids: CASSFGGEGQPQHF. The entire variable domain, with the rest obtained from reference TRBV5-1 and TRBJ1-5, is as follows: KAGVTQTPRYLIKTRGQQVTLSCSPISGHRSVSWYQQTPGQGLQFLFEYFSETQRNKGNFPGRFSGRQFSNSRSEMNVSTLELGDSALYLCASSFGGEGQPQHFGDGTRLSIL.

This clone was counted between two and nine times. CDR3 in amino acids: CASSSSGLSSGNTIYF. CDR3 sequence (DNA): TGTGCCAGCAGCTCATCGGGACTGAGCTCTGGAAACACCATATATTTT. V usage is TRBV7-8 and J usage is TRBJ1-3, with D perhaps TRBD1 (5 bases). Germline CDR1 SGHVS, CDR2 FQNEAQ. The CDR3 has 16 residues. V was clipped by 4 bases and J by 0 bases, with 13 bases between them.

V gene TRBV6-5 combines with J gene TRBJ2-3, with D possibly being TRBD1 (6 bases). V was clipped by 7 bases and J by 2 bases, with 13 bases between them. The length of the CDR3 is 14 residues. Looked up from germline, CDR1 is MNHEY and CDR2 is SVGAGI. The DNA of the CDR3 is TGTGCCAGCACGCAGGGGCCTTACACAGATACGCAGTATTTT. Translated: CASTQGPYTDTQYF.

The rearrangement uses TRBV6-1 and TRBJ1-1; D is uncertain. Per the germline V gene, CDR1 is MNHNS and CDR2 is SASEGT. The CDR3 covers 13 residues. The V and J ends lost 7 bases and 1 base respectively, with 10 bases between them. In DNA form, the CDR3 reads TGTGCCAGCACCTTAGAACCGAACACTGAAGCTTTCTTT. Protein product: CASTLEPNTEAFF.

The V and J genes are TRBV7-3 and TRBJ2-1; TRBD2 matches 8 bases. J gave up 8 bases and V 4 bases, and 4 bases lay outside the gene matches. Germline V CDR1 and CDR2: SGHTA, FQGTGA. The length of the CDR3 is 13 residues. In nucleotides, the CDR3 is TGTGCCAGCAGCTCGACTAGCGAATATGAGCAGTTCTTC. Translating it yields CASSSTSEYEQFF.

This chain links TRBV19 with TRBJ2-7; tentative D call: TRBD1 (5 bases). V lost 4 bases and J 3 bases, leaving 19 bases between the germline ends. Germline V gives CDR1 LNHDA, CDR2 SQIVND (reference sequence). The CDR3 is 16 residues long. Here the CDR3 DNA reads TGTGCCAGTAGTAAAAGTGGCAGGGCTGGGTTCTACGAGCAGTACTTC. This encodes CASSKSGRAGFYEQYF.

The rearrangement links TRBV4-2 to TRBJ2-3; 9 bases align to TRBD2. Germline loops: CDR1 LGHNA, CDR2 YNFKEQ. The CDR3 is made up of 16 amino acids. J gave up 2 bases and V 5 bases, and 8 bases lay outside the gene matches. CDR3 in amino acids: CASSARLAEPTDTQYF. CDR3 in DNA: TGTGCCAGCAGCGCGCGACTAGCGGAACCCACAGATACGCAGTATTTT.

This rearrangement joins TRBV5-1 to TRBJ2-2; D is undetermined. Germline V gives CDR1 SGHRS, CDR2 YFSETQ. Trimming cost V 1 base and J 1 base, with 5 bases left between them. The CDR3 contains 14 residues. The CDR3 reads CASSLNRNTGELFF. In DNA form, the CDR3 reads TGCGCCAGCAGCTTGAACAGGAACACCGGGGAGCTGTTTTTT.

The rearrangement joins TRBV28 to TRBJ2-3; 12 nucleotides match TRBD2. This CDR3 region has 20 residues. After removal of 6 bases from V and 3 bases from J, the junction contained 19 bases not matched to a gene. CDR1 MDHEN and CDR2 SYDVKM come from the germline V gene. The CDR3 reads CASSYDRLAGGMMGTDTQYF. The CDR3 DNA reads as TGTGCCAGCAGCTACGACCGTCTAGCGGGAGGGATGATGGGGACAGATACGCAGTATTTT. The complete variable domain, with remaining parts taken from reference TRBV28 and TRBJ2-3, reads DVKVTQSSRYLVKRTGEKVFLECVQDMDHENMFWYRQDPGLGLRLIYFSYDVKMKEKGDIPEGYSVSREKKERFSLILESASTNQTSMYLCASSYDRLAGGMMGTDTQYFGPGTRLTVL.

The rearrangement joins TRBV5-4 to TRBJ2-3; 7 nucleotides align to TRBD2. V lost 1 base to trimming and J lost 2 bases; unmatched junction nucleotides: 1. The CDR3 length is 14 residues. Germline V gene sequence: CDR1 SGHNT, CDR2 YYREEE (reference sequence). The CDR3 protein is CASSLRGDTDTQYF. CDR3 DNA sequence: TGTGCCAGCAGCTTGCGGGGGGACACAGATACGCAGTATTTT.

The chain employs TRBV7-9 and TRBJ2-1; D not certain. CDR1 and CDR2 (germline): SEHNR, FQNEAQ (reference sequence). The CDR3 has 11 amino acids. V was shortened by 3 bases and J by 5 bases, with 2 bases between the two germline ends. The chain's CDR3 is CASSFDNEQFF. CDR3 sequence (DNA): TGTGCCAGCAGCTTCGACAATGAGCAGTTCTTC.